The T cell receptor (beta chain) described here comes from a study of regulatory T cells in long-lasting Graves disease. Findings of the study overall: Newly diagnosed Graves' patients had higher TCR diversity than persistent ones.

CDR3 regions were amplified by Arm-PCR using iRepertoire HTBI primers to build TCR beta libraries. TCRdb analysed the multiplex PCR reads with MiXCR anew, one entry per CDR3 protein. The table shows 400,000 to 650,000 distinct CDR3 sequences, with approximately 16% occurring only once. The CDR3 loop spans 15 amino acids. Germline assignment: CDR1 SNHLY and CDR2 FYNNEI. V gave up 4 bases and J gave up 4 bases; unmatched junction bases: 6. This clonotype was seen many times. What it recognizes is unknown. Time point denoted: newly diagnosed GD, antithyroid drugs for less than 3 months. Researchers made the TCR library from RNA that was extracted from PBMCs. Doctors identified Graves' disease using the American Thyroid Association guidelines. The sample was also linked to a second study, of T cells in Graves' hyperthyroidism and ophthalmopathy. That study adds: Appearing also in blood were most of the thyroid clonotypes expanded above 0.001. Ophthalmopathy cases were set apart from stable hyperthyroidism by a 13 V-J model.

This rearrangement joins TRBV2 to TRBJ2-3; 9 bases are a match to TRBD1. The sample in question was peripheral blood mononuclear cells (PBMCs), obtained at new diagnosis, from a patient treated with antithyroid drugs. This receptor was taken from a woman aged 35-60 years with Graves disease. The CDR3 DNA sequence: TGTGCCAGCAGTGTACAGGGGGCTACGGCAGATACGCAGTATTTT. Translating it yields CASSVQGATADTQYF.